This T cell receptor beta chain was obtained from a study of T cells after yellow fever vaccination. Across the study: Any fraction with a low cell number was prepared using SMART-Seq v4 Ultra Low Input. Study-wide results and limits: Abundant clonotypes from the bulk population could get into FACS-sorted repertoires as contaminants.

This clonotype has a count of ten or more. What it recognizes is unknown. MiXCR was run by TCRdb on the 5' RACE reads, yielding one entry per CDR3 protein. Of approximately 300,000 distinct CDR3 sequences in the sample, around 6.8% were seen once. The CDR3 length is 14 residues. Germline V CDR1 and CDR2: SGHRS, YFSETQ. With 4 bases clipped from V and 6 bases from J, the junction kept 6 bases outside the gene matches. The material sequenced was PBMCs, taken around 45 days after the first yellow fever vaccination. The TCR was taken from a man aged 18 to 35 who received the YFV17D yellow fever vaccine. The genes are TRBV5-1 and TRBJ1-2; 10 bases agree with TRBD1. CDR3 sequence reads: CASSELGQGHGYTF. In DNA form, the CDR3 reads TGCGCCAGCAGCGAACTGGGACAGGGGCATGGCTACACCTTC.